A single sample is the source of the 21 T cell receptor beta chains below, sequenced in a study of breast tumors, draining lymph nodes, adjacent tissues. TCRdb re-called the multiplex PCR reads through MiXCR, storing one row per CDR3 protein. Found here are some 130,000 distinct CDR3 sequences, 20% of them singletons; the top ten hold over 3%. Samples came from axillary lymph nodes draining the breast cancer. Sequencing input: axillary lymph node tissue. The source of these receptors is a female donor with breast cancer. Some clones in this sample may be carry-over from other donors' samples.

In this sample, this clonotype turned up many times. The V gene is TRBV27, the J gene TRBJ2-7; possible D gene TRBD1, 5 bases. Trimming stripped 6 bases from V and 3 bases from J, with 9 bases between. CDR1 MNHEY and CDR2 SMNVEV come from the germline V gene (reference sequence). The CDR3 sequence is 12 residues long. DNA of the CDR3: TGTGCCAGCAGGGACACCCGCTACGAGCAGTACTTC. Translated: CASRDTRYEQYF.

This clonotype was picked up many times. CDR3 DNA sequence: TGTGCCAGCAGCTGGACCGGGACAGGGAGGGATTTTGACTATGGCTACACCTTC. Its protein product is CASSWTGTGRDFDYGYTF. V and J are TRBV5-6 and TRBJ1-2, with 9 bases that match TRBD1. The germline V gene encodes CDR1 SGHDT and CDR2 YYEEEE. The CDR3 extends over 18 amino acids. The V and J ends lost 3 bases and 3 bases, in that order; junction bases with no gene match: 15.

This chain uses TRBV6-1 with TRBJ2-7; D might be TRBD1 (5 bases). Germline assignment: CDR1 MNHNS and CDR2 SASEGT. This CDR3 spans 13 amino acids. Trimming left V 10 bases short and J 6 bases short, with 19 bases between. Written as DNA, the CDR3 is TGTGCCACCCTAGGGGAATTCCACTGCGAGCAGTACTTC. It codes for CATLGEFHCEQYF.

In this sample, this clonotype turned up many times. J is TRBJ2-5 and V is TRBV7-3; possibly TRBD1 or TRBD2 for D (6 bases each). CDR1 SGHTA and CDR2 FQGTGA come from the germline V gene. V shed 2 bases and J shed 4 bases, with 17 bases lying between them. There are 16 residues in the CDR3. The CDR3 reads CASSLLGGWGGETQYF. The CDR3 DNA sequence: TGTGCCAGCAGCTTATTAGGGGGGTGGGGTGGAGAGACCCAGTACTTC.

About this clonotype itself: Relative to the germline gene, one junction end is altered; a read error may explain this. CDR3 sequence: CASSYLGGEEAQYF. CDR3 DNA sequence: TGTGCCAGCAGCTACTTGGGGGGCGAGGAGGCCCAGTACTTC. V usage is TRBV6-6 and J usage is TRBJ2-5; D possibly matches TRBD1 or TRBD2 (6 bases each). The germline CDR1 and CDR2 sequences are MNHNY and SVGAGI (reference sequence). This CDR3 spans 14 amino acids.

This clonotype has at least ten counts. This chain uses TRBV30 with TRBJ2-5, with a tentative D call TRBD2 (5 bases). This CDR3 comprises 13 residues. Germline-derived CDR1 and CDR2 are GTSNPN and SVGIG (reference sequence). Trimming stripped 1 base from V and 2 bases from J, with 8 bases between. The CDR3 is CAWSGTRQETQYF. CDR3 DNA sequence: TGTGCCTGGAGTGGGACTCGACAAGAGACCCAGTACTTC.

This clonotype was seen more than once but under ten times. V and J are TRBV27 and TRBJ2-1, with 8 positions matching TRBD1. CDR3 length: 14 residues. The germline V gene has CDR1 MNHEY and CDR2 SMNVEV (reference sequence). The DNA of the CDR3 is TGTGTCTGGACCCAGGGGGCGCGGGGCAATGAGCAGTTCTTC. This sequence encodes CVWTQGARGNEQFF.

There are many counts of this clonotype. This chain links TRBV30 with TRBJ1-2; 7 bases fit TRBD1. Looked up from germline, CDR1 is GTSNPN and CDR2 is SVGIG (reference sequence). The V and J ends lost 2 bases and 1 base, in that order; junction bases with no gene match: 7. The CDR3 has 15 residues. The CDR3 DNA is TGTGCCTGGAGTACCGGGACAGCCAATAACTATGGCTACACCTTC. This codes for CAWSTGTANNYGYTF.

This clonotype was found many times. V and J are TRBV2 and TRBJ1-5, with a weak D call TRBD1 (6 bases). Trimming removed 3 bases at V and 5 bases at J, with 11 bases between. Germline assignment: CDR1 SNHLY and CDR2 FYNNEI. CDR3 length equals 14 residues. The CDR3 nucleotides are TGTGCCAGCAGTGACGGATCAGGGGATCAGCCCCAGCATTTT. It specifies CASSDGSGDQPQHF. Full variable domain (outside the CDR3, taken from reference TRBV2 and TRBJ1-5): EPEVTQTPSHQVTQMGQEVILRCVPISNHLYFYWYRQILGQKVEFLVSFYNNEISEKSEIFDDQFSVERPDGSNFTLKIRSTKLEDSAMYFCASSDGSGDQPQHFGDGTRLSIL.

This clonotype was recorded many times. The chain combines TRBV20-1 with TRBJ1-2, with TRBD1 matching over 8 bases. The CDR3 is made up of 18 amino acids. J lost 4 bases, V lost 1 base, and 17 bases had no gene match. CDR1 DFQATT and CDR2 SNEGSKA come from the germline V gene (reference sequence). The CDR3 region has the DNA TGCAGTGCTAGAGTTGACCGGGACAGGTCCTCTTGGGGCTATGGCTACACCTTC. Translation gives CSARVDRDRSSWGYGYTF.

This clonotype occurred many times. J is TRBJ1-2 and V is TRBV2; tentatively, D is TRBD1 (5 bases). Looked up from germline, CDR1 is SNHLY and CDR2 is FYNNEI. The CDR3 loop spans 12 amino acids. The ends were cut back, 8 bases at V and 1 base at J, with 8 bases in the middle. The CDR3, as DNA: TGTGCCAGCCGGGACCGTAACTATGGCTACACCTTC. This codes for CASRDRNYGYTF.

This clonotype was detected many times. This rearrangement joins TRBV7-3 to TRBJ2-3, with D perhaps matching TRBD2 (5 bases). Trimming shortened V by 1 base and J by 4 bases, and 9 bases separated the two germline ends. Germline V gives CDR1 SGHTA, CDR2 FQGTGA. The length of the CDR3 is 14 residues. The chain's CDR3 is CASSLKGVSDTQYF. The CDR3 DNA is TGTGCCAGCAGCTTAAAGGGAGTCTCAGATACGCAGTATTTT.

The chain combines TRBV27 with TRBJ2-3; D is uncertain. The CDR3 length is 13 residues. The V end was cut by 7 bases, the J end by 2 bases, with 10 bases between. Germline V gene lookup returns CDR1 MNHEY and CDR2 SMNVEV (reference sequence). CDR3 nucleotides: TGTGCCAGCACCCCATATAACACAGATACGCAGTATTTT. Translating gives CASTPYNTDTQYF.

This clonotype showed up many times. The J gene is TRBJ2-7, the V gene TRBV7-3; TRBD1 or TRBD2 may be the D gene (5 bases each). The V end lost 5 bases, the J end lost 5 bases, and 13 bases lay between the germline ends. Germline V gene lookup returns CDR1 SGHTA and CDR2 FQGTGA. The CDR3 sequence is 13 residues long. CDR3 DNA: TGTGCCAGCAGCCCGGGACCATTCGACGAGCAGTACTTC. Its translation is CASSPGPFDEQYF.

This clonotype was recorded many times. The chain recombines TRBV5-1 with TRBJ2-5; D assignment may be TRBD1 or TRBD2 (5 bases each). The ends were cut back, 6 bases at V and 1 base at J, with 16 bases in the middle. The CDR3 covers 15 residues. Germline V lookup: CDR1 SGHRS, CDR2 YFSETQ. CDR3 sequence reads: CASTRNGASQETQYF. CDR3 DNA sequence: TGCGCCAGCACCCGGAACGGGGCCTCCCAAGAGACCCAGTACTTC.

Concerning this clonotype itself: A much larger clonotype is one base distant, so this may be a read error. V usage is TRBV4-2 and J usage is TRBJ1-4; D unclear. Germline CDR1 and CDR2: LGHNA and YNFKEQ. Trimming removed 5 bases at V and 7 bases at J, with 14 bases between. The CDR3 contains 14 residues. CDR3: CASSNPGLSEKLFF. The DNA for the CDR3 is TGTGCCAGCAGCAATCCGGGGTTGTCTGAAAAACTGTTTTTT.

In regard to this clonotype: This may stem from a read error, because a much larger clone lies one nucleotide away. This rearrangement joins TRBV5-5 to TRBJ2-3; the D gene is possibly TRBD1 (5 bases). Germline CDR1 reads SGHKS; CDR2 reads YYEKEE (reference sequence). This CDR3 has 15 amino acids. The CDR3 sequence: CASSLGTADTGTQYF. The DNA of the CDR3 is TGTGCCAGCAGCTTGGGGACCGCGGACACAGGTACGCAGTATTTT.

For this clonotype: It may be a read error: a sequence one base away is much more abundant. The chain employs TRBV3-1 and TRBJ2-3; 8 bases line up with TRBD2. The CDR3 length is 14 residues. Germline values: CDR1 LGHDT, CDR2 YNNKEL (reference sequence). Trimming cost V 1 base and J 10 bases; bases outside gene matches: 7. In DNA form, the CDR3 reads TGTGCCAGCAGCCAAGCGGGGGGGGATGATTCGCAGTATTTT. This gives the protein CASSQAGGDDSQYF.

This clonotype has ten or more counts. The CDR3 nucleotides read TGTGCCAGCAGTGAAAGTAGGGGGGTTGCCTACACCTTC. It encodes CASSESRGVAYTF. This chain joins TRBV2 and TRBJ1-2, with a tentative D call TRBD1 (6 bases). This CDR3 region has 13 residues. The V end was cut by 2 bases, the J end by 10 bases, with 14 bases between. Germline CDR1 is SNHLY and CDR2 is FYNNEI.

This clonotype appeared many times. The chain recombines TRBV20-1 with TRBJ1-2; D is unclear. Trimming shortened V by 6 bases and J by 8 bases, and 22 bases separated the two germline ends. Germline assignment: CDR1 DFQATT and CDR2 SNEGSKA (reference sequence). The CDR3 is 14 amino acids. The CDR3 region is CSAEIDRSRQGYTF. The CDR3 DNA is TGCAGTGCCGAGATAGACCGCTCGCGGCAGGGCTACACCTTC.

This clonotype came up many times. J is TRBJ2-4 and V is TRBV29-1, with a weak D call TRBD2 (6 bases). V was clipped by 7 bases and J by 1 base, with 23 bases between them. Germline V gene data show CDR1 as SQVTM and CDR2 as ANQGSEA. The CDR3 is made up of 17 amino acids. The CDR3 DNA reads TGCAGCGACGAAGGGCTGGAGGGGATTCTGGCCAAAAACATTCAGTACTTC. This codes for CSDEGLEGILAKNIQYF. The full variable domain, completed using reference TRBV29-1 and TRBJ2-4, is SAVISQKPSRDICQRGTSLTIQCQVDSQVTMMFWYRQQPGQSLTLIATANQGSEATYESGFVIDKFPISRPNLTFSTLTVSNMSPEDSSIYLCSDEGLEGILAKNIQYFGAGTRLSVL.